Listed below are T cell receptor beta chains from one sample, sequenced in a study of technical replicates of blood from a handful of donors. Clones were sequenced by immunoSEQ multiplex PCR, and TCRdb holds only the in-frame ones, with some missing. The table shows tens of thousands of clones, with approximately 97% occurring only once. Sequenced sample: T cells isolated from PBMCs. Source of these receptors: a human donor in good health. Each CDR3 is given with its conserved first and last residue. The D gene is left open where the match is weak. The listing skips clone size in some rows; elsewhere it reads once, few, many or a size class.

size: -; J: TRBJ2-5; V: TRBV7-2; length: 15; D: -; CDR3: CASSLVDGAEETQYF; DNA: TGTGCCAGCAGCTTAGTTGATGGAGCGGAAGAGACCCAGTACTTC
size: -; J: TRBJ1-1; V: TRBV19; length: 13; D: TRBD1; CDR3: CASGDRTNTEAFF; DNA: TGTGCCAGTGGGGACAGGACGAACACTGAAGCTTTCTTT
size: -; J: TRBJ1-2; V: TRBV4-1; length: 16; D: -; CDR3: CASSQGQPGLPLGYTF; DNA: TGCGCCAGCAGCCAAGGACAACCGGGACTCCCTCTTGGCTACACCTTC
size: -; J: TRBJ1-2; V: TRBV10-3; length: 17; D: TRBD1; CDR3: CAISEFSDRAARDGYTF; DNA: TGTGCCATCAGTGAGTTCTCAGACAGGGCTGCTCGGGATGGCTACACCTTC
size: -; J: TRBJ2-5; V: TRBV7-3; length: 13; D: -; CDR3: CASSLSFRETQYF; DNA: TGTGCCAGCAGCTTATCCTTTCGAGAGACCCAGTACTTC
size: -; J: TRBJ2-7; V: TRBV11-2; length: 12; D: -; CDR3: CASSPDSYEQYF; DNA: TGTGCCAGCAGCCCGGACAGCTACGAGCAGTACTTC
size: -; J: TRBJ1-6; V: TRBV9; length: 17; D: -; CDR3: CASSVGGSSSYNSPLHF; DNA: TGTGCCAGCAGCGTAGGTGGTTCGAGCTCCTATAATTCACCCCTCCACTTT
size: once; J: TRBJ2-3; V: TRBV9; length: 15; D: -; CDR3: CASSVLAGKADTQYF; DNA: TGTGCCAGCAGCGTATTGGCAGGGAAGGCAGATACGCAGTATTTT
size: -; J: TRBJ2-5; V: TRBV2; length: 14; D: -; CDR3: CASSEDNRKGTQYF; DNA: TGTGCCAGCAGTGAAGATAACAGAAAAGGGACCCAGTACTTC
size: -; J: TRBJ1-6; V: TRBV19; length: 15; D: TRBD1; CDR3: CASSLQGTGDSPLHF; DNA: TGTGCCAGTAGTCTACAGGGGACAGGGGACTCACCCCTCCACTTT
size: -; J: TRBJ2-7; V: TRBV2; length: 13; D: TRBD1; CDR3: CASSPGQDRIQYF; DNA: TGTGCCAGCAGTCCTGGACAGGACCGCATCCAGTACTTC
size: once; J: TRBJ2-7; V: TRBV5-1; length: 14; D: TRBD1; CDR3: CASSKGQGEGEQYF; DNA: TGCGCCAGCAGCAAAGGACAGGGGGAAGGCGAGCAGTACTTC
size: -; J: TRBJ1-4; V: TRBV29-1; length: 15; D: TRBD1; CDR3: CSGKDRDRVDEKLFF; DNA: TGCAGCGGAAAGGACCGAGACAGGGTAGATGAAAAACTGTTTTTT
size: -; J: TRBJ2-1; V: TRBV2; length: 13; D: TRBD2; CDR3: CASNRLAGGEQFF; DNA: TGTGCCAGCAACAGACTAGCGGGGGGGGAGCAGTTCTTC
size: -; J: TRBJ2-7; V: TRBV4-1; length: 14; D: TRBD2; CDR3: CASSQGRGSYEQYF; DNA: TGCGCCAGCAGCCAGGGGCGGGGGTCCTACGAGCAGTACTTC
size: -; J: TRBJ1-4; V: TRBV7-8; length: 16; D: TRBD1; CDR3: CASSFLGDRTNEKLFF; DNA: TGTGCCAGCAGCTTTTTGGGGGACAGGACAAATGAAAAACTGTTTTTT
size: -; J: TRBJ2-7; V: TRBV5-6; length: 17; D: TRBD1; CDR3: CASSLITGGLVSYEQYF; DNA: TGTGCCAGCAGCTTGATTACAGGGGGTTTGGTTTCCTACGAGCAGTACTTC
size: few; J: TRBJ2-3; V: TRBV7-9; length: 14; D: TRBD2; CDR3: CASTRLAGADTQYF; DNA: TGTGCCAGCACCCGACTAGCGGGGGCCGATACGCAGTATTTT
size: -; J: TRBJ2-3; V: TRBV19; length: 15; D: -; CDR3: CASSTREVGTDTQYF; DNA: TGTGCCAGTAGTACCAGGGAGGTGGGCACAGATACGCAGTATTTT
size: -; J: TRBJ1-1; V: TRBV10-3; length: 16; D: TRBD1; CDR3: CAISGTADTMNTEAFF; DNA: TGTGCCATCAGCGGGACAGCAGATACGATGAACACTGAAGCTTTCTTT
size: -; J: TRBJ2-3; V: TRBV7-3; length: 16; D: TRBD2; CDR3: CASSSGLAGGTDTQYF; DNA: TGTGCCAGCAGCTCTGGACTAGCGGGGGGCACAGATACGCAGTATTTT
size: few; J: TRBJ1-1; V: TRBV28; length: 10; D: -; CDR3: CASSHLKAFF; DNA: TGTGCCAGCAGCCATCTAAAAGCTTTCTTT
size: -; J: TRBJ2-3; V: TRBV5-4; length: 15; D: TRBD2; CDR3: CASRSTSGRTDTQYF; DNA: TGTGCCAGCAGGTCGACTAGCGGACGCACAGATACGCAGTATTTT
size: -; J: TRBJ2-3; V: TRBV9; length: 14; D: TRBD1; CDR3: CASSKGQGGDTQYF; DNA: TGTGCCAGCAGTAAAGGACAGGGTGGAGATACGCAGTATTTT
size: medium-sized; J: TRBJ2-7; V: TRBV27; length: 14; D: -; CDR3: CASSLSSAPYEQYF; DNA: TGTGCCAGCAGTTTATCTAGCGCCCCCTACGAGCAGTACTTC
size: -; J: TRBJ2-1; V: TRBV2; length: 16; D: TRBD2; CDR3: CASIGLREGPFGEQFF; DNA: TGTGCCAGCATTGGATTACGGGAGGGCCCATTCGGTGAGCAGTTCTTC
size: -; J: TRBJ1-2; V: TRBV28; length: 14; D: TRBD1; CDR3: CASSSGTGPYGYTF; DNA: TGTGCCAGCAGTTCCGGGACAGGGCCCTATGGCTACACCTTC
size: once; J: TRBJ1-1; V: TRBV4-2; length: 15; D: -; CDR3: CASSQGVGGDTEAFF; DNA: TGTGCCAGCAGCCAAGGAGTTGGGGGGGACACTGAAGCTTTCTTT
size: once; J: TRBJ2-5; V: TRBV18; length: 12; D: -; CDR3: CASSPQQETQYF; DNA: TGTGCCAGCTCACCCCAACAAGAGACCCAGTACTTC
size: -; J: TRBJ2-5; V: TRBV5-1; length: 15; D: TRBD2; CDR3: CASSSGLAGPETQYF; DNA: TGCGCCAGCAGCTCCGGACTAGCGGGGCCTGAGACCCAGTACTTC
size: -; J: TRBJ2-2; V: TRBV30; length: 16; D: TRBD2; CDR3: CAWSVLAGGYTGELFF; DNA: TGTGCCTGGAGTGTACTAGCGGGGGGGTACACCGGGGAGCTGTTTTTT
size: -; J: TRBJ2-7; V: TRBV5-1; length: 14; D: -; CDR3: CASSLERGSYEQYF; DNA: TGCGCCAGCAGCTTGGAACGGGGGAGCTACGAGCAGTACTTC
size: -; J: TRBJ2-5; V: TRBV5-1; length: 12; D: -; CDR3: CASSLDGWTQYF; DNA: TGCGCCAGCAGCTTGGACGGTTGGACCCAGTACTTC
size: -; J: TRBJ2-2; V: TRBV11-2; length: 15; D: TRBD1; CDR3: CASSATGVQTGELFF; DNA: TGTGCCAGCAGCGCGACAGGGGTGCAAACCGGGGAGCTGTTTTTT
size: -; J: TRBJ2-7; V: TRBV28; length: 14; D: TRBD1; CDR3: CASSLGTGINEQYF; DNA: TGTGCCAGCAGTTTAGGGACAGGGATAAACGAGCAGTACTTC
size: -; J: TRBJ2-4; V: TRBV18; length: 15; D: TRBD1; CDR3: CASSLQGQGQNIQYF; DNA: TGTGCCAGCTCACTACAGGGACAGGGTCAAAACATTCAGTACTTC
size: once; J: TRBJ2-5; V: TRBV5-1; length: 14; D: TRBD1; CDR3: CASKPGQSLETQYF; DNA: TGCGCCAGCAAACCGGGACAGTCGCTCGAGACCCAGTACTTC
size: few; J: TRBJ2-7; V: TRBV5-4; length: 18; D: -; CDR3: CASSLRVTRTVRGLEQYF; DNA: TGTGCCAGCAGCTTGCGCGTTACCCGGACAGTTCGGGGTCTCGAGCAGTACTTC
size: -; J: TRBJ1-2; V: TRBV5-6; length: 13; D: -; CDR3: CASSLAANYGYTF; DNA: TGTGCCAGCAGCTTGGCCGCTAACTATGGCTACACCTTC
size: -; J: TRBJ2-3; V: TRBV11-1; length: 14; D: TRBD2; CDR3: CASSYSGVTDTQYF; DNA: TGTGCCAGCAGCTACAGCGGGGTAACAGATACGCAGTATTTT
size: -; J: TRBJ2-2; V: TRBV4-1; length: 14; D: -; CDR3: CASSQDRLTGELFF; DNA: TGCGCCAGCAGCCAAGATCGGTTAACCGGGGAGCTGTTTTTT
size: -; J: TRBJ2-7; V: TRBV7-9; length: 14; D: -; CDR3: CASSLVGSRSEQYF; DNA: TGTGCCAGCAGCTTAGTGGGTTCGCGGTCCGAGCAGTACTTC
size: -; J: TRBJ1-1; V: TRBV5-4; length: 12; D: TRBD1; CDR3: CAGQGMNTEAFF; DNA: TGTGCCGGACAGGGTATGAACACTGAAGCTTTCTTT
size: -; J: TRBJ2-1; V: TRBV14; length: 15; D: -; CDR3: CASSLPPGTYNEQFF; DNA: TGTGCCAGCAGCCTCCCTCCCGGGACCTACAATGAGCAGTTCTTC
size: -; J: TRBJ1-1; V: TRBV30; length: 13; D: TRBD1; CDR3: CAWSVNQGAEAFF; DNA: TGTGCCTGGAGTGTGAACCAGGGGGCTGAAGCTTTCTTT
size: -; J: TRBJ2-7; V: TRBV6-1; length: 13; D: -; CDR3: CAGAQGNSYEQYF; DNA: TGTGCCGGGGCTCAGGGAAACTCCTACGAGCAGTACTTC
size: -; J: TRBJ1-5; V: TRBV28; length: 14; D: -; CDR3: CASEGVESNQPQHF; DNA: TGTGCCAGCGAGGGTGTTGAAAGCAATCAGCCCCAGCATTTT
size: -; J: TRBJ1-2; V: TRBV2; length: 11; D: -; CDR3: CASSETRLYTF; DNA: TGTGCCAGCAGTGAAACCAGACTTTACACCTTC
size: -; J: TRBJ2-5; V: TRBV10-2; length: 14; D: -; CDR3: CASRQEKSRETQYF; DNA: TGCGCCAGCCGACAGGAAAAGTCACGAGAGACCCAGTACTTC
size: -; J: TRBJ1-1; V: TRBV11-2; length: 14; D: -; CDR3: CASSLGVFATEAFF; DNA: TGTGCCAGCAGCTTAGGAGTTTTTGCGACTGAAGCTTTCTTT
size: once; J: TRBJ1-5; V: TRBV27; length: 17; D: -; CDR3: CASSSSFDRYSNQPQHF; DNA: TGTGCCAGCAGTTCCTCATTCGACAGGTATAGCAATCAGCCCCAGCATTTT
size: once; J: TRBJ1-2; V: TRBV28; length: 19; D: TRBD1; CDR3: CASSLPRTGQGAASYGYTF; DNA: TGTGCCAGCAGTCTTCCTCGGACAGGACAGGGGGCCGCATCCTATGGCTACACCTTC
size: -; J: TRBJ1-1; V: TRBV30; length: 17; D: TRBD1; CDR3: CAWGTGTGGLWDTEAFF; DNA: TGTGCCTGGGGGACCGGGACAGGGGGTTTGTGGGACACTGAAGCTTTCTTT
size: -; J: TRBJ1-2; V: TRBV4-1; length: 18; D: TRBD1; CDR3: CASSQARSRDRGNYGYTF; DNA: TGCGCCAGCAGCCAAGCCCGCTCCCGGGACAGGGGGAACTATGGCTACACCTTC
size: -; J: TRBJ2-5; V: TRBV9; length: 16; D: TRBD1; CDR3: CASSAGRDRVGETQYF; DNA: TGTGCCAGCAGCGCAGGACGGGACAGGGTTGGGGAGACCCAGTACTTC
size: -; J: TRBJ1-4; V: TRBV7-2; length: 12; D: -; CDR3: CASSPPSQKLFF; DNA: TGTGCCAGCAGCCCCCCAAGCCAAAAACTGTTTTTT
size: -; J: TRBJ2-5; V: TRBV28; length: 16; D: -; CDR3: CASSLQGFGRQETQYF; DNA: TGTGCCAGCAGTCTTCAGGGATTCGGGCGCCAAGAGACCCAGTACTTC
size: -; J: TRBJ1-4; V: TRBV10-1; length: 13; D: TRBD1; CDR3: CASSTDRVGSLFF; DNA: TGCGCCAGCAGTACCGACAGGGTCGGATCACTGTTTTTT
size: -; J: TRBJ1-1; V: TRBV30; length: 17; D: -; CDR3: CAWTSDRIRWVDTEAFF; DNA: TGTGCCTGGACCTCGGACAGAATTCGTTGGGTGGACACTGAAGCTTTCTTT
size: -; J: TRBJ2-2; V: TRBV6-5; length: 15; D: -; CDR3: CASSYWEENTGELFF; DNA: TGTGCCAGCAGTTACTGGGAGGAGAACACCGGGGAGCTGTTTTTT